A single T cell receptor beta chain is shown here with its context. The germline gives CDR1 KGHSY, CDR2 FQNENV. The J segment lost 8 bases and the V segment lost 5 bases, leaving 4 bases of the junction unmatched. This CDR3 comprises 13 residues. The source of the sample is a study of T cell changes during pregnancy in multiple sclerosis. Sequencing used immunoSEQ multiplex PCR; TCRdb keeps in-frame clones, though not all of them. The data hold tens of thousands of clones, with more than 75% observed a single time. The specimen was CD8+ T cells from peripheral blood mononuclear cells, collected after pregnancy. The chain joins TRBV16 to TRBJ1-3, with 9 bases lining up with TRBD1. The clonotype originates from a female donor in good health, enrolled as a control in a pregnancy study. The CDR3 DNA is TGTGCCAGCAGCTCGGACAGGGGAGACACCATATATTTT. Translated: CASSSDRGDTIYF. The entire variable domain, with the rest obtained from reference TRBV16 and TRBJ1-3, is as follows: GEEVAQTPKHLVRGEGQKAKLYCAPIKGHSYVFWYQQVLKNEFKFLISFQNENVFDETGMPKERFSAKCLPNSPCSLEIQATKLEDSAVYFCASSSDRGDTIYFGEGSWLTVV.